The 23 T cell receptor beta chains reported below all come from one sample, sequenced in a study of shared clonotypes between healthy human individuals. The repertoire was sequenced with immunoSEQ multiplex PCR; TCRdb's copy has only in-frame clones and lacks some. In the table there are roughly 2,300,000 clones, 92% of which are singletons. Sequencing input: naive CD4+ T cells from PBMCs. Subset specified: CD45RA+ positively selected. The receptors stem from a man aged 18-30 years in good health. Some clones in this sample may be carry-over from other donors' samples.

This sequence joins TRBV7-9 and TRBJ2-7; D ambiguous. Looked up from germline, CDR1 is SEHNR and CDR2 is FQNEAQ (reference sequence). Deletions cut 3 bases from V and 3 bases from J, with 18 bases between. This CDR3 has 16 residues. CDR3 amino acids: CASSFSKVSGDYEQYF. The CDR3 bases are TGTGCCAGCAGCTTCAGTAAGGTTAGTGGCGACTACGAGCAGTACTTC.

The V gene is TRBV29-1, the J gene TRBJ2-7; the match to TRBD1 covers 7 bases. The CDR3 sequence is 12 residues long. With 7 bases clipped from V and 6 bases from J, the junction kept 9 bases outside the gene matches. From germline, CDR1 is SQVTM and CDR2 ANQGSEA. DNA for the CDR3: TGCAGCGGGGGCAGACAGGGCTCCGAGCAGTACTTC. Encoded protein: CSGGRQGSEQYF.

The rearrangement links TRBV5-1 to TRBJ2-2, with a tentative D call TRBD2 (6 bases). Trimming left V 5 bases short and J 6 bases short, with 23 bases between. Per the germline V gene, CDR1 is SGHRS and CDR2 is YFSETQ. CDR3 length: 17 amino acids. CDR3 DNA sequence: TGCGCCAGCAGTGTACGACTAGTAGTCGAGTTTCCCGGGGAGCTGTTTTTT. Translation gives CASSVRLVVEFPGELFF.

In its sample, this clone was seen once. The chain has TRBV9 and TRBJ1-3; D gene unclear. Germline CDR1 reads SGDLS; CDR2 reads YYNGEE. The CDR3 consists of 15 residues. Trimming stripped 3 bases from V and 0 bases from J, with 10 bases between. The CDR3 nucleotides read TGTGCCAGCAGCGCGGACGCTTACTCTGGAAACACCATATATTTT. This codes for CASSADAYSGNTIYF.

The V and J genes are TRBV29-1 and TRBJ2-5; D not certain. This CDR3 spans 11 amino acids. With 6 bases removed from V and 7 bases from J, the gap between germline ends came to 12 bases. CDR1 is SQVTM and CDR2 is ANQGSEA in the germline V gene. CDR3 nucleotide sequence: TGCAGCGTGGCCCCTCCCTGGACCCAGTACTTC. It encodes CSVAPPWTQYF.

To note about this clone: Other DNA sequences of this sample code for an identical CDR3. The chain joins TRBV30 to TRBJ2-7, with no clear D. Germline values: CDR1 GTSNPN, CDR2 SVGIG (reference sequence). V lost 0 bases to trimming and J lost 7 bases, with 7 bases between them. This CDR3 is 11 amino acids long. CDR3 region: CAWSVSREQYF. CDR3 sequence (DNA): TGTGCCTGGAGTGTTTCTCGGGAGCAGTACTTC. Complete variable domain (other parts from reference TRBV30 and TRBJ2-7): SQTIHQWPATLVQPVGSPLSLECTVEGTSNPNLYWYRQAAGRGLQLLFYSVGIGQISSEVPQNLSASRPQDRQFILSSKKLLLSDSGFYLCAWSVSREQYFGPGTRLTVT.

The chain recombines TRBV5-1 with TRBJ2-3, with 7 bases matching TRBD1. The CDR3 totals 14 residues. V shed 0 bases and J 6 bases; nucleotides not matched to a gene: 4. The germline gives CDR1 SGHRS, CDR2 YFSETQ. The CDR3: CASSLGQGEDTQYF. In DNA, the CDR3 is TGCGCCAGCAGCTTGGGACAGGGCGAGGATACGCAGTATTTT.

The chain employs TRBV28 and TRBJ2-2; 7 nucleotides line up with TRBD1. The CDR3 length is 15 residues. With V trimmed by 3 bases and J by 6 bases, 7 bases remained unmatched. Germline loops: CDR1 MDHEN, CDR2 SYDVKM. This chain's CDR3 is CASSFLTGYAGELFF. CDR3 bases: TGTGCCAGCAGTTTCCTGACAGGGTACGCCGGGGAGCTGTTTTTT.

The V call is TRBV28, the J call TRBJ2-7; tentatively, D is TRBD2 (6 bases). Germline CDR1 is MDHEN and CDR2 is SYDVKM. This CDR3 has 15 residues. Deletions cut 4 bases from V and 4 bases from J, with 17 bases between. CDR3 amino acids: CASSSNRDGGYEQYF. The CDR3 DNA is TGTGCCAGCAGTTCCAACCGGGACGGAGGGTACGAGCAGTACTTC.

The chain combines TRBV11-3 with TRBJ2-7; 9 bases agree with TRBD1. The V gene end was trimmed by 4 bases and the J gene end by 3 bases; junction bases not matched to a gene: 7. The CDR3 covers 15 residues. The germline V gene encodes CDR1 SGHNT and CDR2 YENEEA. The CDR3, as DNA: TGTGCCAGCAGCTCGGGACAGGGAGCAGGCTACGAGCAGTACTTC. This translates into CASSSGQGAGYEQYF. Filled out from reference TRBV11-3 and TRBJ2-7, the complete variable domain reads EAGVVQSPRYKIIEKKQPVAFWCNPISGHNTLYWYLQNLGQGPELLIRYENEEAVDDSQLPKDRFSAERLKGVDSTLKIQPAELGDSAVYLCASSSGQGAGYEQYFGPGTRLTVT.

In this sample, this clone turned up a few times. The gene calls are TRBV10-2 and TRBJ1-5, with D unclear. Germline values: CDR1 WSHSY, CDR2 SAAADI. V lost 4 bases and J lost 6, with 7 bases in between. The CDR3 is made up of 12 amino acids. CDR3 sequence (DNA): TGCGCCAGCAGTGTGGGGTTTCAGCCCCAGCATTTT. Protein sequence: CASSVGFQPQHF.

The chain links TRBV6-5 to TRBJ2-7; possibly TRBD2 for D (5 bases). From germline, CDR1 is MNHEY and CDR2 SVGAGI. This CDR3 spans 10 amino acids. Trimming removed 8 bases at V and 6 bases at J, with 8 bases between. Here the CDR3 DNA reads TGTGCCAGCTCCCGGGGCGAGCAGTACTTC. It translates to CASSRGEQYF.

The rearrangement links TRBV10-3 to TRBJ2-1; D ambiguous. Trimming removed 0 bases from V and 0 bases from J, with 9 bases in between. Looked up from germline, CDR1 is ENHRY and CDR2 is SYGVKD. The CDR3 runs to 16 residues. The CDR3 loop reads CAISESKESSYNEQFF. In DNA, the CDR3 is TGTGCCATCAGTGAGTCGAAAGAGAGCTCCTACAATGAGCAGTTCTTC.

The CDR3 DNA reads as TGTGCCAGCAGGAGGGGGGATAGCAATCAGCCCCAGCATTTT. Protein product: CASRRGDSNQPQHF. This chain uses TRBV28 with TRBJ1-5; maybe TRBD1 (6 bases). V dropped 6 bases and J dropped 0 bases, with 9 bases sitting between them. Per germline, CDR1 MDHEN and CDR2 SYDVKM. There are 14 residues in the CDR3. Combining the CDR3 with reference TRBV28 and TRBJ1-5 gives the whole variable domain DVKVTQSSRYLVKRTGEKVFLECVQDMDHENMFWYRQDPGLGLRLIYFSYDVKMKEKGDIPEGYSVSREKKERFSLILESASTNQTSMYLCASRRGDSNQPQHFGDGTRLSIL.

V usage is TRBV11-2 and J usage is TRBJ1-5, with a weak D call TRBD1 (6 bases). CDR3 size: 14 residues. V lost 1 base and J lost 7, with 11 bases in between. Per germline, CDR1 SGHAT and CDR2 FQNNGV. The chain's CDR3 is CASSLGAGGQPQHF. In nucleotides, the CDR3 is TGTGCCAGCAGCTTAGGGGCCGGGGGCCAGCCCCAGCATTTT.

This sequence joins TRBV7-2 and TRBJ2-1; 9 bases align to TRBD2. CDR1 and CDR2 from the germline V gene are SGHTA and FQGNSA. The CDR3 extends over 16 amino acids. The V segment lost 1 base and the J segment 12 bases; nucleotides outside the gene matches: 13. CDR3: CASSLVGTSLQYVQFF. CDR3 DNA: TGTGCCAGCAGCTTAGTGGGGACTAGCCTACAATACGTGCAGTTCTTC.

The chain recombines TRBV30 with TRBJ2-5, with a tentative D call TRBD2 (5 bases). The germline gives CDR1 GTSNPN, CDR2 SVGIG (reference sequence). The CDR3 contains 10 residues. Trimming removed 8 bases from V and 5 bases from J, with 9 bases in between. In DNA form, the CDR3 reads TGTGCCGAAACGGGGGAGACCCAGTACTTC. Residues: CAETGETQYF. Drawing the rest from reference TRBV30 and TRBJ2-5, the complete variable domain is SQTIHQWPATLVQPVGSPLSLECTVEGTSNPNLYWYRQAAGRGLQLLFYSVGIGQISSEVPQNLSASRPQDRQFILSSKKLLLSDSGFYLCAETGETQYFGPGTRLLVL.

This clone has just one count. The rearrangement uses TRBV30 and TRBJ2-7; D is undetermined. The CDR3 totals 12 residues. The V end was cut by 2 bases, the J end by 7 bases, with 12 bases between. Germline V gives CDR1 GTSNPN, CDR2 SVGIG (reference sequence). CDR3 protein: CAWSLPDREQYF. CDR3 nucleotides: TGTGCCTGGAGTTTACCCGACCGTGAGCAGTACTTC.

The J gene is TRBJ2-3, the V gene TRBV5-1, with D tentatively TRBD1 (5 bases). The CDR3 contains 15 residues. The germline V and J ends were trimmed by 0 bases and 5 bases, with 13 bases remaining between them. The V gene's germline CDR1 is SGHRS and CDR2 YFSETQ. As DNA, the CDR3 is TGCGCCAGCAGCTTGGGGACACTAAGAGTAGATACGCAGTATTTT. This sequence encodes CASSLGTLRVDTQYF.

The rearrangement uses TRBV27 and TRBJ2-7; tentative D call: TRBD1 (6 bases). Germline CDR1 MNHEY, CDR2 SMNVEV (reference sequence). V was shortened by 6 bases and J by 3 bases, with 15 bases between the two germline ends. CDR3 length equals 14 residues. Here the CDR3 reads CASSRGVRGYEQYF. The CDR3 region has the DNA TGTGCCAGCAGCCGAGGGGTCAGGGGCTACGAGCAGTACTTC.

CDR3 nucleotide sequence: TGCGCCAGCAGCTTGGCCCGACAGGGGGGGGCCAACGTCCTGACTTTC. Its translation is CASSLARQGGANVLTF. The V and J genes are TRBV5-1 and TRBJ2-6; 8 bases align to TRBD1. The V gene's germline CDR1 is SGHRS and CDR2 YFSETQ. The ends lost 0 bases at V and 4 bases at J; junction bases unmatched: 3. CDR3 length equals 16 residues.

CDR3 region: CASSENGLQGSLFF. DNA for the CDR3: TGTGCCAGCAGTGAAAACGGGTTACAGGGAAGCCTGTTTTTT. This chain links TRBV2 with TRBJ1-4; D possibly corresponds to TRBD1 (6 bases). V lost 2 bases, J lost 14 bases, and 18 bases lay in between. Looked up from germline, CDR1 is SNHLY and CDR2 is FYNNEI. The CDR3 is 14 amino acids.

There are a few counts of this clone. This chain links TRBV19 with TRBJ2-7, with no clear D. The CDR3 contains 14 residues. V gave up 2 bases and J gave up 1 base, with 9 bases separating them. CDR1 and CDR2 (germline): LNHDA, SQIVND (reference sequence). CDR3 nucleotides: TGTGCCAGTAGTATAAGGCTCCTATCCTACGAGCAGTACTTC. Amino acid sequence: CASSIRLLSYEQYF. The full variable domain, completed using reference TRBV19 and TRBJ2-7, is DGGITQSPKYLFRKEGQNVTLSCEQNLNHDAMYWYRQDPGQGLRLIYYSQIVNDFQKGDIAEGYSVSREKKESFPLTVTSAQKNPTAFYLCASSIRLLSYEQYFGPGTRLTVT.